Listed below are T cell receptor beta chains from one sample, sequenced in a study of OX40 agonist ivuxolimab in advanced cancers. The assay was immunoSEQ multiplex PCR, and TCRdb's table has in-frame clones only and misses some. The table shows under 40,000 clones, with more than 70% occurring only once. Sample: CD4+ or CD8+ T cells sorted from blood, taken in a trial of the OX40 agonist ivuxolimab. Receptors were obtained from an adult with an advanced solid tumor such as melanoma, head and neck, liver or kidney cancer. Each CDR3 is given with its conserved first and last residue.

CDR3 length	V gene	J gene	CDR3 protein
10	TRBV20-1	TRBJ1-1	CSARVSEAFF
13	TRBV9	TRBJ1-2	CASSPTGRRGYTF
13	TRBV6-1	TRBJ1-2	CASSVSRAGGYTF
15	TRBV4-1	TRBJ2-5	CASSQDPGQAETQYF
15	TRBV5-4	TRBJ2-5	CASSFRRPPMETQYF
14	TRBV5-4	TRBJ2-1	CASSSGGSYNEQFF
14	TRBV6-5	NA	CASSSPGSSYEQYF
12	TRBV6-1	TRBJ2-1	CASYSPYNEQFF
15	TRBV27	TRBJ1-6	CASSLHTGGNSPLHF
15	TRBV9	TRBJ2-1	CASSAYMSSYNEQFF
22	TRBV4-1	TRBJ1-6	CASGNEGDKGFWGTRGNSPLHF
15	TRBV9	TRBJ1-4	CASSPREGWGEKLFF
14	TRBV9	TRBJ2-5	CASSVGTKAETQYF
13	TRBV7-6	TRBJ1-1	CASSPGGRGGAFF
14	TRBV18	TRBJ2-5	CASSPGAGRETQYF
14	TRBV2	TRBJ2-2	CASCVRWDTGELFF
15	TRBV6-1	TRBJ2-7	CASRTGAAVRYEQYF
11	TRBV6-9	TRBJ1-1	CASSGQGMAFF
15	TRBV10-1	TRBJ2-7	CASSDGRGGSYEQYF
15	TRBV6-4	TRBJ2-2	CASSDAGTAPGELFF
13	TRBV2	TRBJ1-1	CARGGGGGTEAFF
10	TRBV20-1	TRBJ2-5	CSAWQETQYF
14	TRBV6-5	TRBJ2-2	CASSYYRYTGELFF
14	TRBV5-6	TRBJ1-4	CASSLGQYTGKLFF
14	TRBV28	TRBJ2-3	CATGGLVATDTQYF
14	TRBV30	TRBJ2-2	CARNSGMDTGELFF
14	TRBV6-4	TRBJ1-1	CASRRTGMNTEAFF